This TCR beta chain originates from a study of T cell repertoires in cytomegalovirus infection. As for the study in general: CMV epitopes that were recently identified and HLA-C-restricted were used alongside well-studied HLA-B-restricted ones. Regarding the study as a whole: The study found HLA-C-restricted CMV-specific TCR beta clonotypes dominating the ex vivo response. The cumulative frequency of public TCR beta families identified carriers of CMV plus the relevant HLA.

A word on this clonotype: Its antigen is currently unknown.

This CDR3 has 14 amino acids. The ends were cut back, 5 bases at V and 2 bases at J, with 13 bases in the middle. Looked up from germline, CDR1 is MDHEN and CDR2 is SYDVKM. TCRdb called the reads again in MiXCR, with one record for every CDR3 protein. Of about 480,000 distinct CDR3 sequences listed, roughly a third are singletons. Sequenced material: cultured PBMCs, taken from culture after CMV antigen stimulation. The genes are TRBV28 and TRBJ2-7; D could derive from TRBD1 or TRBD2 (5 bases each). This clonotype originated in a human donor in good health (CMV status not recorded). Some clones in this sample may be carry-over from other donors' samples. The DNA of the CDR3 is TGTGCCAGCAGTCGCCGGGACGGGACCTACGAGCAGTACTTC. Translating gives CASSRRDGTYEQYF.